The text below deals with one T cell receptor (beta chain). This clone was detected only once. The specificity of this receptor is unknown. Base qualities are missing; no much larger clone stands one base away. The collaborating institutions used their own protocols to collect whole blood in K2EDTA tubes. Collaborator samples were shipped for TCRbeta analysis as frozen whole blood, isolated PBMCs, or DNA extracted from either sample type. The data were obtained in a study of blood T cell repertoires in COVID-19 (dated by TCRdb to between 2020 and 2021). Study-level background: The collaborator samples originated in the United States, Italy and Spain and spanned the acute and convalescent phases of COVID-19. The prospective study material was composed of cDNA or gDNA derived from T cells, B-cell-depleted T cells, or PBMCs. Subjects who had been exposed to COVID-19, were actively infected with it, or had recovered from it provided the deeply sampled blood TCRbeta repertoires that made up the dataset. The repertoires were released in a freely available public database meant as a resource for research on the immune response to SARS-CoV-2. Samples were obtained from the ongoing ImmuneRACE study (first 160 participants) and from about 1,300 subjects provided by 6 global collaborators. Nearly every sample came with metadata listing a de-identified subject ID, COVID-19 status, age in years and sex. Where available, HLA class I and class II types were taken from metadata supplied by the sample provider and were not determined by assay-based typing.

The immunoSEQ Assay, a bias-controlled multiplex PCR, was used to amplify TCRbeta CDR3 regions from genomic DNA. Per the source publication's procedure: The number of nucleated cells in each sample was estimated by amplification of reference gene primers within the assay. To quantify the absolute abundance of each unique TCRbeta CDR3 rearrangement, sequence reads were collapsed and filtered. Productive Simpson clonality was computed per sample as the square root of Simpson's diversity index over productive rearrangements. Entries here come from immuneACCESS through TCRdb and include only in-frame sequences with V and J called. Some clones fail to appear in such tables; in the studies checked, an unresolved V gene covers under half of the shortfall, and the cause of the remainder is unknown. The V and J calls and clone size come from that table; D and trimming were worked out from the DNA. The sample table shows approximately 300,000 clones, and about 89% are seen once. The ten largest make up roughly 5% of the sample.

Results the study describes overall, beyond this receptor: Clinical and demographic metadata were provided uncurated, with the amount varying by source and participant.

The junction carries 10 bases between V and J, which are trimmed by 4 bases and 1 base respectively. CDR1 and CDR2 were assigned from the germline V gene as SNHLY and FYNNEI. Reading from cysteine to phenylalanine, the CDR3 counts 14 amino acids. The only DNA kept is the CDR3, 42 bases in frame from the first base. Recombination linked TRBV2 to TRBJ1-1, with no confidently assigned D gene. Sequenced material: peripheral blood. This TCR was sampled from a man aged 35-49 years with acute or convalescent COVID-19. The CDR3 region has the sequence CASSVATKNTEAFF. The DNA sequence follows: TGTGCCAGCAGTGTTGCCACTAAGAACACTGAAGCTTTCTTT.